A single count supports the clone carrying this T cell receptor beta chain. Trimming at V came to 0 bases and at J to 4 bases, leaving 5 bases not matched to a gene. This CDR3 contains 16 residues. Germline V gene data show CDR1 as SGHDT and CDR2 as YYEEEE. Per the original methods: It was from reference gene primer amplification that nucleated cell counts were estimated. Sequencing was performed with immunoSEQ multiplex PCR; in TCRdb, only in-frame clones are kept and a portion is missing. For V, J and clone size, that table is used; D and trimming come from the DNA. This repertoire shows 130,000 or so clones, around 79% found once; its top ten account for over 15%. This sample was taken from a study of blood T cell repertoires in COVID-19. The overall study: Sample material is recorded as cDNA or gDNA derived from T cells, B-cell-depleted T cells, or PBMCs.

The clonotype comes from an elderly man with acute or convalescent COVID-19. Sequencing input: peripheral blood. The chain uses TRBV5-6 and TRBJ1-5; 9 bases align to TRBD1. As DNA, the CDR3 is TGTGCCAGCAGCTTGGCCGCGGGGACAGGGAATCAGCCCCAGCATTTT. It is translated as CASSLAAGTGNQPQHF.